This entry features one T cell receptor beta chain sequence. Its matching antigen is unknown. The data are from a study of cytomegalovirus exposure and HLA in healthy donors. Study observations and caveats: For most TCR beta V segments, an earlier analysis put the productive rate at about 87% or about 30% of the time. Researchers reported in a later analysis that a missense DCLRE1C variant was tied to TCR beta V- and J-gene trimming.

PCR involved 60 Vbeta and 13 Jbeta primers. Profiled with immunoSEQ multiplex PCR; TCRdb holds only in-frame clones, not every one. The sample includes 60,000 to 75,000 clones. This CDR3 is 15 amino acids long. CDR1 is MNHEY, CDR2 SVGAGI, per germline. Trimming cost V 0 bases and J 9 bases, with 12 bases left between them. The sequence derives from a female donor in good health and CMV-seropositive. Sample: PBMCs. V and J are TRBV6-5 and TRBJ1-6; tentative D call: TRBD1 (5 bases). For the CDR3, the DNA is TGTGCCAGCAGTTACTCCGGGGGAAGGATTTCACCCCTCCACTTT. Protein product: CASSYSGGRISPLHF.